This TCR beta chain was observed in a study of Graves' ophthalmopathy and Graves' hyperthyroidism. Study details: Before any treatment, peripheral blood was taken at the initial diagnosis. General study findings and limits: Using 13 signatures, a model distinguished ophthalmopathy from stable hyperthyroidism, reaching around 86% sensitivity and approximately 81% specificity.

Comment on this clonotype: What it binds is not known.

TCR beta CDR3 regions were amplified from RNA transcripts. First-round RT-PCR relied on HTBI primers, and a second-round multiplex PCR came next. Each CDR3 protein gets one entry after TCRdb re-called the multiplex PCR reads with MiXCR. The repertoire consists of some 210,000 distinct CDR3 sequences, with roughly 29% occurring once and the leading ten covering 8.5% to 9.5%. The junction had 8 bases not matched to a gene; V was cut back by 7 bases and J by 0 bases. Germline V gene data show CDR1 as MNHNS and CDR2 as SASEGT. This CDR3 is built from 15 residues. Lactation, pregnancy, uncontrolled infections and other autoimmune diseases were all grounds for excluding patients.

The chain combines TRBV6-1 with TRBJ2-7, with 8 bases fitting TRBD1. The specimen was peripheral blood. This clonotype was sampled from a middle-aged man with Graves' ophthalmopathy. CDR3 in amino acids: CASIPRTGHSYEQYF. Here the CDR3 DNA reads TGTGCCAGCATTCCCAGGACAGGGCACTCCTACGAGCAGTACTTC.